Sequencing of this T cell receptor beta chain was carried out in a study of T cell responses to AZD1222 COVID-19 vaccine. Whole-study results and caveats: Repertoires were collected only later (after the peak T cell response had occurred). Of the AZD1222 recipients, only five to seven were seropositive at baseline.

Turning to this clone: Antigen specificity is unknown.

Assay: immunoSEQ multiplex PCR; the TCRdb copy retains only in-frame clones and omits some. Among more than 110,000 clones listed, around 90% were seen once. There are 14 residues in the CDR3. Germline V lookup: CDR1 SGDLS, CDR2 YYNGEE. V gave up 4 bases and J gave up 4 bases, with 14 bases separating them. Sequenced here: peripheral blood, sampled on day 0 of AZD1222 vaccination. The gene calls are TRBV9 and TRBJ1-1; D may be TRBD1 (6 bases). The receptor comes from an adult in good health. The CDR3 DNA reads as TGTGCCAGCAGCTCTGGACAGTCCGGCACTGAAGCTTTCTTT. It is translated as CASSSGQSGTEAFF.